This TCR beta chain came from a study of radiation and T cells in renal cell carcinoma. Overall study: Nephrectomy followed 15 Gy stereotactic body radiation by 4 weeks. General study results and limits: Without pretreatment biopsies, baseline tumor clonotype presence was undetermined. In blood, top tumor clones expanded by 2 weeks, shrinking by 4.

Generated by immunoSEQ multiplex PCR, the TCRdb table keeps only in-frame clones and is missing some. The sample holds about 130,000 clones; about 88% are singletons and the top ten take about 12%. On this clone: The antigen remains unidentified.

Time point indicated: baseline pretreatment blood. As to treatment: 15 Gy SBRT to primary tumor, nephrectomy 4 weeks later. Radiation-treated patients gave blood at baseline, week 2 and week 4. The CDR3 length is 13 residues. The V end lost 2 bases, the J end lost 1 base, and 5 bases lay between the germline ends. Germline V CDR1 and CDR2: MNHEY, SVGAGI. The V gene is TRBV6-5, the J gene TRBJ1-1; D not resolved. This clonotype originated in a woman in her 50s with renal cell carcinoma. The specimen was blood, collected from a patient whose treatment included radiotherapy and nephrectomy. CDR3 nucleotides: TGTGCCAGCAGTTACCCGCCGAACACTGAAGCTTTCTTT. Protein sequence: CASSYPPNTEAFF.